This TCR beta chain was documented in a study of cytomegalovirus exposure and HLA in healthy donors. Study-level results: The study flagged some 170 TCR beta chains as cytomegalovirus-associated.

Produced via immunoSEQ multiplex PCR; TCRdb's table is partial and in-frame only. The data show 150,000 to 200,000 clones, 89% seen once. This CDR3 has 15 amino acids. CDR1 is MDHEN and CDR2 is SYDVKM in the germline V gene. V dropped 8 bases and J dropped 2; count of bases not matched to a gene: 11. On this clone itself: Its antigen is undetermined.

The rearrangement links TRBV28 to TRBJ2-7; 8 nucleotides line up with TRBD1. This TCR derives from a woman aged 18-30 years in good health and CMV-seropositive. The material sequenced was PBMCs. Here the CDR3 reads CASVDTGTGTYEQYF. CDR3 nucleotide sequence: TGTGCCAGCGTCGATACCGGGACAGGAACCTACGAGCAGTACTTC.